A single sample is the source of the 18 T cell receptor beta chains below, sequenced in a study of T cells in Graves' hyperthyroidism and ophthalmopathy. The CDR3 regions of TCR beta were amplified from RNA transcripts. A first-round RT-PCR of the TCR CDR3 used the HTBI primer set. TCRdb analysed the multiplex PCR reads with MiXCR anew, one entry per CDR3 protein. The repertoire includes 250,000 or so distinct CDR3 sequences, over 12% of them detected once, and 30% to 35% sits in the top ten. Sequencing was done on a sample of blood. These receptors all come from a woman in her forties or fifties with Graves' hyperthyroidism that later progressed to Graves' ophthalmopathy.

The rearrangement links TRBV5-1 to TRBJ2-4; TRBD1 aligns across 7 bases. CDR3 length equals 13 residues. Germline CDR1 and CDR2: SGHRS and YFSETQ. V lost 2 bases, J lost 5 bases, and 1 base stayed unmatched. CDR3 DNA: TGCGCCAGCAGCTTCACAGGGGAAAACATTCAGTACTTC. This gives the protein CASSFTGENIQYF.

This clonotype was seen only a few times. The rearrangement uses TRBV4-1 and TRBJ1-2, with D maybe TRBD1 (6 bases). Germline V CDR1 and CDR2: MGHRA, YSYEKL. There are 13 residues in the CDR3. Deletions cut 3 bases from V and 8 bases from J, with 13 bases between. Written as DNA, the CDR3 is TGCGCCAGCAGCCACCGGACAGAGGACGGCTACACCTTC. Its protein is CASSHRTEDGYTF.

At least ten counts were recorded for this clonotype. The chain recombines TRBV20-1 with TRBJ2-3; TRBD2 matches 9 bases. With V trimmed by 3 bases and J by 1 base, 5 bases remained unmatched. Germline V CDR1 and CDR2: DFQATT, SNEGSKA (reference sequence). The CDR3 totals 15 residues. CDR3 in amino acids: CSASIAGAGTDTQYF. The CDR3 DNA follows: TGCAGTGCTAGCATAGCGGGAGCCGGCACAGATACGCAGTATTTT.

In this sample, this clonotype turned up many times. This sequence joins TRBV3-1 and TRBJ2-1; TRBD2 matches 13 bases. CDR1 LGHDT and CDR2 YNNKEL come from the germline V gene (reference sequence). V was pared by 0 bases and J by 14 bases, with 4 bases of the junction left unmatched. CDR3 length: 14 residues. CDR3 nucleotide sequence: TGTGCCAGCAGCCAAGATCTTACTAGCGGGAGGGAGTTCTTC. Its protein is CASSQDLTSGREFF.

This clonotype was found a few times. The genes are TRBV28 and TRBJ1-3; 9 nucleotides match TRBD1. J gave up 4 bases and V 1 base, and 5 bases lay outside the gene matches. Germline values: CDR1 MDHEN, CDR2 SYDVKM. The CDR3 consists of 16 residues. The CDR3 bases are TGTGCCAGCAGTTTATATGGGGGGACAGGGGGAAACACCATATATTTT. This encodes CASSLYGGTGGNTIYF.

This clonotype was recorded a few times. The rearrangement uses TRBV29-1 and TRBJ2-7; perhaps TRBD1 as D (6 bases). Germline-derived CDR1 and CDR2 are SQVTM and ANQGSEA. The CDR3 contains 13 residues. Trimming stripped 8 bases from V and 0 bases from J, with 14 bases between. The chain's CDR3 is CSIETGSSYEQYF. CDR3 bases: TGCAGCATCGAGACAGGAAGCTCCTACGAGCAGTACTTC.

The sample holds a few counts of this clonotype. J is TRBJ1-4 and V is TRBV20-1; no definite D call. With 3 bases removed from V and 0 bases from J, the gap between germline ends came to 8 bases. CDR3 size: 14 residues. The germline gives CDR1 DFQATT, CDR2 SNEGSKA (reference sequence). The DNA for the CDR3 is TGCAGTGCTAGGACACTTGCAACTAATGAAAAACTGTTTTTT. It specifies CSARTLATNEKLFF.

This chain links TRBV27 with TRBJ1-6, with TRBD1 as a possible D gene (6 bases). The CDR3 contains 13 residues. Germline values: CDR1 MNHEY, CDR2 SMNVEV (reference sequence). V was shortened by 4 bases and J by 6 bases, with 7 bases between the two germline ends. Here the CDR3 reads CASSWGLNSPLHF. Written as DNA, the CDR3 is TGTGCCAGCAGTTGGGGGCTTAATTCACCCCTCCACTTT.

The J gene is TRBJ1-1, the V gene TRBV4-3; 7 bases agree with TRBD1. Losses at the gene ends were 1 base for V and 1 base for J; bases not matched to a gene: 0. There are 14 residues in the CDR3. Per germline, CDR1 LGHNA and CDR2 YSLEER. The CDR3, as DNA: TGCGCCAGCAGCCAAGGGGACAGGAACACTGAAGCTTTCTTT. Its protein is CASSQGDRNTEAFF.

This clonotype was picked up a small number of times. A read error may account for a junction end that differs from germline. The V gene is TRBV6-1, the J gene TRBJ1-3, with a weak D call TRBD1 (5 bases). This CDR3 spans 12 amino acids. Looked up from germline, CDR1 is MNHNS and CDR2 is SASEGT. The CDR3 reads CASSERGSTIYF. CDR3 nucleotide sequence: TGTGCCAGCAGTGAAAGGGGAAGCACCATATATTTT.

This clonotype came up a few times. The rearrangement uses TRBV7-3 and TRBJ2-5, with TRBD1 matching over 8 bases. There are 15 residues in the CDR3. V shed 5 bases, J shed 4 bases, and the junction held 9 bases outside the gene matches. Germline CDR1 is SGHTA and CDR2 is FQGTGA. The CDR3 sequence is CASSPIPDRGETQYF. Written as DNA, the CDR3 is TGTGCCAGCAGCCCCATTCCTGACAGGGGAGAGACCCAGTACTTC.

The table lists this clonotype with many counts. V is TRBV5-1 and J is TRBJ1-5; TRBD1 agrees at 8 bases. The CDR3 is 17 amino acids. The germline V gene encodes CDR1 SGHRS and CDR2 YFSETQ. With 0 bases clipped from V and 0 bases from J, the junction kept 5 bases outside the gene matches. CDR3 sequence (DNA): TGCGCCAGCAGCTTGGGGGCAGGGGGCTATAGCAATCAGCCCCAGCATTTT. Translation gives CASSLGAGGYSNQPQHF.

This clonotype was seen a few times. CDR3 coding DNA: TGTGCCAGCAGTTCTTGGGGGGGCCCCTCTGGAAACACCATATATTTT. Residues: CASSSWGGPSGNTIYF. V and J are TRBV28 and TRBJ1-3; D perhaps matches TRBD1 (6 bases). V was clipped by 4 bases and J by 0 bases, with 13 bases between them. Germline assignment: CDR1 MDHEN and CDR2 SYDVKM. CDR3 size: 16 residues.

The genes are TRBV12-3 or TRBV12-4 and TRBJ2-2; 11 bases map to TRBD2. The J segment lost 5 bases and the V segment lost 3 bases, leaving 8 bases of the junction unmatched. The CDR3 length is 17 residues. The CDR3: CASSFGLAGGWTGELFF. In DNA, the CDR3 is TGTGCCAGCAGTTTTGGGCTAGCGGGAGGTTGGACCGGGGAGCTGTTTTTT.

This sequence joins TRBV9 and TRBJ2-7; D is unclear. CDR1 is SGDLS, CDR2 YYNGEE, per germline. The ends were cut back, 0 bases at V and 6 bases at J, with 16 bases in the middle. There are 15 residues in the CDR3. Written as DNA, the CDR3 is TGTGCCAGCAGCGTAGGACGGTCCGCACACCCCGAGCAGTACTTC. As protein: CASSVGRSAHPEQYF.

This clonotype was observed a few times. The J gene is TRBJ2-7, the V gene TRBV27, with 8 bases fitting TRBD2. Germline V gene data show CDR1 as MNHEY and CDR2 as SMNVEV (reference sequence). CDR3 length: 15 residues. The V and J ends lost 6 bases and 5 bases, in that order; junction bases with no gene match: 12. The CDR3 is CASRTPGLDNDEQYF. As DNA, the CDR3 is TGTGCCAGCAGGACCCCGGGACTAGACAACGACGAGCAGTACTTC.

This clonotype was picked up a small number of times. CDR3 nucleotide sequence: TGTGCCAGCAGCCAGGAGACAGGGTTGACCGGCTACACCTTC. Protein product: CASSQETGLTGYTF. The V call is TRBV4-2, the J call TRBJ1-2; 7 bases map to TRBD1. The CDR3 sequence is 14 residues long. V lost 3 bases, J lost 8 bases, and 9 bases stayed unmatched. Germline V gene lookup returns CDR1 LGHNA and CDR2 YNFKEQ.

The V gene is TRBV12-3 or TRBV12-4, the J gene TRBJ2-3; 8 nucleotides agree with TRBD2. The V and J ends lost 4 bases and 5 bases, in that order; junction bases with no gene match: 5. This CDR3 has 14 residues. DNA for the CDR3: TGTGCCAGCAGTTCCACCCTAGCGGGAGATACGCAGTATTTT. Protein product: CASSSTLAGDTQYF.